The 3 T cell receptor beta chains below were found in one sample sequenced in a study of blood T cell repertoires in COVID-19. The table came from immunoSEQ multiplex PCR; TCRdb's copy has only in-frame clones and leaves some out. The sample shows roughly 150,000 clones, approximately 80% of them seen only once. Sequenced sample: peripheral blood. Every receptor here comes from a woman aged 45-59 years in a cohort sampled during active or convalescent COVID-19.

The rearrangement joins TRBV7-9 to TRBJ2-3; the match to TRBD2 covers 9 bases. Germline-derived CDR1 and CDR2 are SEHNR and FQNEAQ (reference sequence). CDR3 length equals 17 residues. After removal of 3 bases from V and 1 base from J, the junction contained 8 bases not matched to a gene. CDR3 sequence: CASSFRSERGGTDTQYF. CDR3 nucleotides: TGTGCCAGCAGCTTCCGTTCGGAGCGGGGGGGCACAGATACGCAGTATTTT.

In its sample, this clone was seen a few times. This chain connects TRBV9 to TRBJ1-2, with D hard to call. Trimming shortened V by 1 base and J by 0 bases, and 7 bases separated the two germline ends. The CDR3 contains 14 residues. CDR1 SGDLS and CDR2 YYNGEE come from the germline V gene. CDR3 sequence: CASSVSSANYGYTF. CDR3 DNA sequence: TGTGCCAGCAGCGTATCATCAGCTAACTATGGCTACACCTTC.

The chain links TRBV4-3 to TRBJ2-6; 11 bases align to TRBD2. Germline trimming cut 3 bases from V and 2 bases from J; bases unmatched to any gene: 3. CDR1 and CDR2 (germline): LGHNA, YSLEER. This CDR3 is built from 17 residues. CDR3 bases: TGCGCCAGCAGCCATGTAGCGGGGGGGCCTGGGGCCAACGTCCTGACTTTC. As protein: CASSHVAGGPGANVLTF.